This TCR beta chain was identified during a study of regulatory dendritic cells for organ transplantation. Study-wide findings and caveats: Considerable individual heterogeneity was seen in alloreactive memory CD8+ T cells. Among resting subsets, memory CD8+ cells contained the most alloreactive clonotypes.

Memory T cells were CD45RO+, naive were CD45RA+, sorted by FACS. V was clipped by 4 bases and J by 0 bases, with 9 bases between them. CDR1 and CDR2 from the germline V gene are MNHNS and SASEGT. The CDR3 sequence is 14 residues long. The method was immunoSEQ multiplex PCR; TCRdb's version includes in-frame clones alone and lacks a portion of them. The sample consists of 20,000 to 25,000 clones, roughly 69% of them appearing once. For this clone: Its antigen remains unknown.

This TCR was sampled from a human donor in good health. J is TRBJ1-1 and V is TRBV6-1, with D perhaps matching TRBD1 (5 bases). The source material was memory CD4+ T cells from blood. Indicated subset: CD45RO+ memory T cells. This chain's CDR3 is CASSARQLNTEAFF. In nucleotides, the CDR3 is TGTGCCAGCAGTGCAAGACAGTTGAACACTGAAGCTTTCTTT.